Sequencing of this T cell receptor (beta chain) was carried out in a study of T cells in Graves' hyperthyroidism and ophthalmopathy (dated by TCRdb to between 2017 and 2020). Turning to the overall study: TCR V-J signatures able to tell the groups apart were searched for in a discovery cohort of about a hundred patients, of whom about 40 had Graves' ophthalmopathy and roughly 57 had stable Graves' hyperthyroidism. Prospective prediction of ophthalmopathy was tested in an independent validation cohort of approximately 19 hyperthyroidism patients and 17 patients who later progressed to ophthalmopathy. For training and testing, the roughly 93 patients in the discovery cohort were randomly divided in a 7:3 ratio. In addition, the study compared T-cell repertoires in thyroid tissue and in blood from roughly 6 Graves' hyperthyroidism patients. After blood sampling, hyperthyroidism patients were treated with methimazole at a starting dose of 30 mg daily, and ophthalmopathy patients were treated with high-dose intravenous methylprednisolone. The paper describes TCR Vbeta CDR3 sequencing of around 130 peripheral blood samples, made up of under 50 ophthalmopathy patients, roughly 72 hyperthyroidism patients and 17 progressor patients.

Looking up the germline V gene (reference sequence) yields CDR1 LNHNV and CDR2 YYDKDF. At the junction V is shortened by 0 bases and J by 6 bases, with 14 bases in between. The CDR3 numbers 15 residues from cysteine through phenylalanine. Solely the CDR3 DNA is kept, with 45 bases framed from the first base. Amplification of TCR beta CDR3 regions was carried out from RNA transcripts. For the first round of RT-PCR on the TCR CDR3, the HTBI primer set was used together with the Qiagen OneStep RT-PCR kit. A second multiplex PCR round built the libraries, followed by size selection and purification. Paired-end sequencing of the libraries was performed with 100 bp reads on an Illumina HiSeq2000. In the source study's methods: SOAPnuke was used to process the raw data, throwing out any read that contained adapters or uncalled bases, had a mean Phred below 15, or lacked an exact constant-primer or identifier match. COPE v1.2.5 was used to merge high-quality paired reads, and clonotypes were defined as unique nucleotide sequences. Clonotypes were aligned to IMGT TRBV, TRBD and TRBJ reference segments using MiTCR v1.1. Analysis was restricted to V-J combinations with a frequency above 0.0001, which covered just over 98% of repertoires. A TCS score was defined as the ratio of F50 (clonal expansion) to E x V (chaos), with BLOSUM62-based TCRdist applied between CDR3 peptides within each V-J. Welch's t-statistics and random forest reduced 500 to 550 V-J features to around 14, which were used in a naive Bayes classifier (R e1071). The similarity between thyroid and blood repertoires was quantified using the Morisita-Horn index. TCRdb ran its own pipeline on the public reads, namely fastp trimming at Q25 and MiXCR clone calling, and kept in-frame beta chains. All rows with the same CDR3 protein become a single entry with the most common DNA and genes. The V and J calls here are based on TCRdb, not the publication. The sample records 450,000 to 700,000 distinct CDR3 sequences, approximately 44% of which are singletons. About 8% of the sample goes to the ten largest clones.

A patient counted as having stable Graves' hyperthyroidism if no progression to ophthalmopathy occurred over 18 months of follow-up. Hyperthyroidism patients were aged 18 to 65 years and newly diagnosed, with disease duration of less than 2 months. Any patient with an uncontrolled infection, another autoimmune disease, pregnancy or lactation was excluded. Diagnoses were based on clinical symptoms, serum thyroxine and TRAb, thyroid ultrasound and orbital computed tomography. Total RNA was extracted with Trizol reagent, and quality was checked on an Agilent 2100 Bioanalyzer. This clonotype was detected many times. Which antigen it targets is not known. No much larger clone is present one base from it, and per-base qualities are unavailable. The full study reports these points: Most expanded thyroid clonotypes (frequency above 0.001) were also detected in blood, suggesting blood repertoires may reflect thyroid immune responses. A model built on a 13 V-J signature distinguished ophthalmopathy from stable hyperthyroidism, reaching 87.88% sensitivity and under 84% specificity in cross-validation and 80%/75% in testing. In validation, the model predicted progression to ophthalmopathy with approximately 69% sensitivity and over 72% specificity, a median of 6.5 months before onset. No statistical method was used to set the sample size in advance, and investigators knew the group allocation.

This TCR was sampled from a woman between 18 and 29 years old with Graves' hyperthyroidism. The sequence joins TRBV15 to TRBJ1-2; too little of a D gene remains to name it. What was sequenced was peripheral blood or thyroid tissue (not recorded which). This receptor carries the CDR3 CATSRDGRIVDGYTF. The nucleotide sequence reads as follows: TGTGCCACCAGCAGAGATGGACGGATTGTAGATGGCTACACCTTC. The full variable domain, completed from the reference TRBV15 and TRBJ1-2 proteins outside the CDR3, reads DAMVIQNPRYQVTQFGKPVTLSCSQTLNHNVMYWYQQKSSQAPKLLFHYYDKDFNNEADTPDNFQSRRPNTSFCFLDIRSPGLGDTAMYLCATSRDGRIVDGYTFGSGTRLTVV.